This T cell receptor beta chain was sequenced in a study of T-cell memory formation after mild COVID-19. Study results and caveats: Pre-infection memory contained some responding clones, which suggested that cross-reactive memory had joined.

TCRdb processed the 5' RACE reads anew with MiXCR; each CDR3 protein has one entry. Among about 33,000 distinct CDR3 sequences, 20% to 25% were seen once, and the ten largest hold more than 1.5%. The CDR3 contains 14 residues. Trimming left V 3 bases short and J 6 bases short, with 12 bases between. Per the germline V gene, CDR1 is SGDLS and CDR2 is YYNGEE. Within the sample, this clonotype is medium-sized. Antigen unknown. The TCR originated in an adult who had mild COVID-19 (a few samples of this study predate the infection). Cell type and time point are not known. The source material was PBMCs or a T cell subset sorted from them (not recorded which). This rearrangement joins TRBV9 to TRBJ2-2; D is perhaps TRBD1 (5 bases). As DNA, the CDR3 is TGTGCCAGCAGCGCCGACAGTCTCGCCGGGGAGCTGTTTTTT. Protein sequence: CASSADSLAGELFF.